What follows are 14 T cell receptor beta chains derived from one specimen sequenced in a study of T cell repertoires and HLA-DP antigens. Profiling relied on immunoSEQ multiplex PCR, and the TCRdb table lists in-frame clones only, not all of them. Of about 89,000 clones detected, 86% appear once; the ten largest clones hold roughly 1.6%. For these receptors, no antigen is known. Material for sequencing was CD4+ T cells from PBMCs. These receptors were obtained from a man between 50 and 59 years old in good health and CMV-seronegative.

This clone appeared once. V gene TRBV4-3 combines with J gene TRBJ1-4, with no clear D. The germline V gene encodes CDR1 LGHNA and CDR2 YSLEER. CDR3 length equals 16 residues. Trimming removed 4 bases at V and 0 bases at J, with 12 bases between. The CDR3 DNA reads as TGCGCCAGCAGCCGCCTAGGAGGATCAACTAATGAAAAACTGTTTTTT. The encoded protein is CASSRLGGSTNEKLFF.

The CDR3 region is CASMIYFGSGGGRNEQFF. In DNA form, the CDR3 reads TGTGCCAGCATGATATATTTCGGAAGCGGGGGGGGAAGGAATGAGCAGTTCTTC. The chain uses TRBV27 and TRBJ2-1; 10 nucleotides align to TRBD2. The germline V gene encodes CDR1 MNHEY and CDR2 SMNVEV (reference sequence). Trimming removed 7 bases from V and 7 bases from J; junction bases left unmatched: 19. The CDR3 consists of 18 residues.

The chain carries TRBV11-1 and TRBJ1-2, with 7 bases identical to TRBD1. CDR1 and CDR2 from the germline V gene are SGHAT and FQDESV (reference sequence). This CDR3 comprises 12 residues. V dropped 4 bases and J dropped 8; count of bases not matched to a gene: 4. The CDR3 DNA sequence: TGTGCCAGCAGCTCGGGACAGCGCGGCTACACCTTC. Translated, it gives CASSSGQRGYTF.

The chain uses TRBV5-1 and TRBJ1-4, with 7 bases identical to TRBD1. Germline V lookup: CDR1 SGHRS, CDR2 YFSETQ. V shed 3 bases, J shed 8 bases, and the junction held 10 bases outside the gene matches. This CDR3 spans 15 amino acids. The CDR3 here is CASSYSGTDYEKLFF. Here the CDR3 DNA reads TGCGCCAGCAGCTATAGCGGGACAGATTACGAAAAACTGTTTTTT.

V usage is TRBV9 and J usage is TRBJ1-1; possibly TRBD1 for D (5 bases). The CDR3 totals 13 residues. Looked up from germline, CDR1 is SGDLS and CDR2 is YYNGEE. Trimming pared 5 bases from V and 3 bases from J, leaving 11 bases between. CDR3 sequence reads: CASSRPGDTEAFF. The CDR3 DNA reads TGTGCCAGCAGTCGCCCGGGGGACACTGAAGCTTTCTTT.

The gene calls are TRBV28 and TRBJ2-1; 9 nucleotides agree with TRBD2. The V and J ends lost 2 bases and 3 bases, in that order; junction bases with no gene match: 5. This CDR3 has 16 residues. Germline values: CDR1 MDHEN, CDR2 SYDVKM. The CDR3: CASSLIKAGGYNEQFF. CDR3 DNA: TGTGCCAGCAGTTTAATAAAAGCGGGGGGCTACAATGAGCAGTTCTTC.

The gene calls are TRBV6-6 and TRBJ2-7; D is possibly TRBD1 (6 bases). Trimming stripped 6 bases from V and 1 base from J, with 10 bases between. The germline gives CDR1 MNHNY, CDR2 SVGAGI (reference sequence). There are 13 residues in the CDR3. The CDR3 here is CASSPGQSYEQYF. The CDR3 DNA reads TGTGCCAGCAGCCCAGGACAGTCCTACGAGCAGTACTTC.

This rearrangement joins TRBV7-2 to TRBJ2-5; D possibly uses TRBD1 or TRBD2 (6 bases each). CDR3 length: 15 residues. The V end was cut by 5 bases, the J end by 2 bases, with 15 bases between. The germline V gene encodes CDR1 SGHTA and CDR2 FQGNSA. The CDR3 sequence: CASSIGGTLQETQYF. The CDR3 DNA reads as TGTGCCAGCAGCATAGGAGGGACACTACAAGAGACCCAGTACTTC.

The rearrangement links TRBV19 to TRBJ2-7; 7 bases line up with TRBD1. V gave up 5 bases and J gave up 3 bases; unmatched junction bases: 7. CDR3 length: 14 residues. CDR1 LNHDA and CDR2 SQIVND come from the germline V gene (reference sequence). For the CDR3, the DNA is TGTGCCAGTAGTCGGACAGGTGGTTTCTACGAGCAGTACTTC. The encoded protein is CASSRTGGFYEQYF.

The chain recombines TRBV19 with TRBJ1-1; D is ambiguous. Trimming removed 5 bases at V and 5 bases at J, with 9 bases between. The CDR3 extends over 12 amino acids. Germline CDR1 is LNHDA and CDR2 is SQIVND (reference sequence). This CDR3 is CASSWGRTEAFF. CDR3 sequence (DNA): TGTGCCAGTAGTTGGGGAAGGACTGAAGCTTTCTTT.

The chain recombines TRBV7-2 with TRBJ2-6; D is undetermined. The V end was cut by 2 bases, the J end by 1 base, with 15 bases between. The CDR3 is 18 residues long. Germline V gene data show CDR1 as SGHTA and CDR2 as FQGNSA. The CDR3 DNA follows: TGTGCCAGCAGCTTACGTGCTGGTTTAACTTCTGGGGCCAACGTCCTGACTTTC. Translating gives CASSLRAGLTSGANVLTF.

The chain carries TRBV6-1 and TRBJ2-5; D gene unclear. Trimming pared 7 bases from V and 4 bases from J, leaving 10 bases between. The CDR3 sequence is 12 residues long. Germline-derived CDR1 and CDR2 are MNHNS and SASEGT. The CDR3 DNA reads as TGTGCCAGCAAAGGGTTTTTAGAGACCCAGTACTTC. Translating gives CASKGFLETQYF.

The V call is TRBV5-8, the J call TRBJ2-7, with D possibly TRBD2 on 6 matching bases. Trimming took 5 bases from V and 3 from J, leaving 12 bases between them. The germline gives CDR1 SGHTS, CDR2 YDEGEE. The CDR3 length is 13 residues. The CDR3 DNA reads TGTGCCAGCAGTAGCCGGGACTTCTACGAGCAGTACTTC. Translation: CASSSRDFYEQYF.

This clone was found once. The genes are TRBV11-2 and TRBJ2-7; 10 nucleotides match TRBD2. Trimming took 5 bases from V and 5 from J; bases not matched to a gene: 9. CDR1 SGHAT and CDR2 FQNNGV come from the germline V gene. The CDR3 sequence is 15 residues long. The CDR3 DNA is TGTGCCAGCAGCCCGCTAGCGGGAGTGAGTAACGAGCAGTACTTC. This codes for CASSPLAGVSNEQYF.